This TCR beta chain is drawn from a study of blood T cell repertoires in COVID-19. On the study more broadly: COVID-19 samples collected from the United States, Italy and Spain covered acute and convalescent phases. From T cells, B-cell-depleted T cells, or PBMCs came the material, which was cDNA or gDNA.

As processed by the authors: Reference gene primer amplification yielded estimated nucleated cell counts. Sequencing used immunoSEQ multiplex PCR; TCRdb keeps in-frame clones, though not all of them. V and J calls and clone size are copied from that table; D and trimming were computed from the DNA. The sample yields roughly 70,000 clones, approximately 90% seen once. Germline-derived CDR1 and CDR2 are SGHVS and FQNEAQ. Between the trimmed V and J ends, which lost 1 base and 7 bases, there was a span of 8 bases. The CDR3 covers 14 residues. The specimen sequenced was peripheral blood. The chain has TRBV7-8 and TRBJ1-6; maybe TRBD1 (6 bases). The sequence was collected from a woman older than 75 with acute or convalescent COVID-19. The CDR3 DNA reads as TGTGCCAGCAGCTTAGTTCAGGGGAATTCACCCCTCCACTTT. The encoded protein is CASSLVQGNSPLHF.